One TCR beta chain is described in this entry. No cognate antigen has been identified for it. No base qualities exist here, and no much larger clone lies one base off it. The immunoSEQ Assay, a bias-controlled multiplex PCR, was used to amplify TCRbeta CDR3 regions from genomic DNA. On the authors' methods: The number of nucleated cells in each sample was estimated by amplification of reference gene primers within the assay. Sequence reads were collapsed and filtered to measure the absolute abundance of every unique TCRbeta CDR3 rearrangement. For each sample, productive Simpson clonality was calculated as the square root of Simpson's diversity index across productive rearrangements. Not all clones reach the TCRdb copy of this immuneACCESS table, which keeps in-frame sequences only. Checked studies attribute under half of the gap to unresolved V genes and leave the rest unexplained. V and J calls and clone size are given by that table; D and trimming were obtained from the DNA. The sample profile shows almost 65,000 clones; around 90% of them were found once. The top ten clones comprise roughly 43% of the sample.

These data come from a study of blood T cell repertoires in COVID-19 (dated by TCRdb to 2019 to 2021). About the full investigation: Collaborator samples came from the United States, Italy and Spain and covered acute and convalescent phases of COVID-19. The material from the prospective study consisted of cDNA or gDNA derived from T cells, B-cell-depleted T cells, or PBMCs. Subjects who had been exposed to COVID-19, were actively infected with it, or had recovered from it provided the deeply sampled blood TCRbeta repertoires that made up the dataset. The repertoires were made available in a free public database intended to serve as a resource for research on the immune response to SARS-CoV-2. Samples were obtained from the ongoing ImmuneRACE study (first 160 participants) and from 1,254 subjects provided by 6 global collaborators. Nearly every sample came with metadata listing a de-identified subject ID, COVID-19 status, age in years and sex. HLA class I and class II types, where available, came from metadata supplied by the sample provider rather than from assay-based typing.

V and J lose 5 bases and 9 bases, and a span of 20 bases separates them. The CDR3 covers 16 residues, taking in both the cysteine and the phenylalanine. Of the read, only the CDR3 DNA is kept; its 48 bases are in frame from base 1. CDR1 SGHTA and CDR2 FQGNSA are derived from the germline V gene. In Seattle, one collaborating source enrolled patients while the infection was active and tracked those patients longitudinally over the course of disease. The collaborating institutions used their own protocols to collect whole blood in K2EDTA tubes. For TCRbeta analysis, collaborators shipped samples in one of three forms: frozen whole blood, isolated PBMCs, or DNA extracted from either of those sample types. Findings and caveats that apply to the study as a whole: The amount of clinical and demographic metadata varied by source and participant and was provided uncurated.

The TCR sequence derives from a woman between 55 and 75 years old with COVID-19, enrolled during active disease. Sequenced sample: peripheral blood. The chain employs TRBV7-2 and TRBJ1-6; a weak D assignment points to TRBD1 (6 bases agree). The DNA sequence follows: TGTGCCAGCAGCGCCACCCTACGGGGGGCAGGTTCACCCCTCCACTTT. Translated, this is CASSATLRGAGSPLHF.